This T cell receptor (beta chain) was captured in a study of T cells expressing NK-cell markers. The overall study: TCR beta repertoires came from sorted CD3+CD56+NKG2C+, CD3+CD56+NKG2C- and CD3+CD56-NKG2C+ T cells.

Points from the study as a whole: It was still unclear whether expanded NKG2C+ T cell clones were HCMV specific.

About this clonotype: Its antigen is not known.

This CDR3 is 14 amino acids long. In germline, CDR1 is SGHVS, CDR2 FNYEAQ. In generating TCR beta cDNA, 5'RACE template switching with UMIs was used. TCRdb re-called the 5' RACE reads and catalogs CDR3 proteins one per entry, DNA excluded. This sample's clone table lists hundreds of thousands of distinct CDR3 sequences. The origin of this receptor is a woman between 18 and 70 years old in good health. The chain couples TRBV7-6 to TRBJ2-7. The sample consisted of blood T cells: a sorted CD56 or NKG2C T cell subset, CD4+ or CD8+ T cells, or bulk PBMC T cells (not recorded which). The CDR3 spells CASSLAAGFYEQYF.